Below, 15 T cell receptor beta chains from the same sample are listed, as sequenced in a study of blood T cell repertoires in COVID-19. TCRdb's table, derived via immunoSEQ multiplex PCR, lists solely in-frame clones and lacks some. The sample carries more than 200,000 clones, 88% recorded once. The sample comprised peripheral blood. These receptors were collected from a man aged 65 to 85 with acute or convalescent COVID-19.

The J gene is TRBJ2-4, the V gene TRBV28; D might be TRBD2 (6 bases). Germline loops: CDR1 MDHEN, CDR2 SYDVKM. The CDR3 totals 17 residues. Trimming removed 2 bases from V and 0 bases from J, with 14 bases in between. CDR3 protein: CASSLTSGVLAKNIQYF. The CDR3 DNA is TGTGCCAGCAGTTTAACGTCGGGAGTCTTAGCCAAAAACATTCAGTACTTC.

A note on this clone: Given a much more abundant clone one base away, this may be a read error. V gene TRBV7-2 combines with J gene TRBJ2-1, with TRBD2 matching 10 bases. Trimming at V came to 5 bases and at J to 7 bases, leaving 8 bases not matched to a gene. CDR1 and CDR2 from the germline V gene are SGHTA and FQGNSA. The CDR3 sequence is 15 residues long. This CDR3 is CASSPSGRAGNEQFF. CDR3 DNA: TGTGCCAGCAGCCCAAGCGGGAGGGCCGGAAATGAGCAGTTCTTC.

V is TRBV18 and J is TRBJ1-1; 9 bases are shared with TRBD1. CDR3 size: 13 residues. The V segment lost 3 bases and the J segment 11 bases; nucleotides outside the gene matches: 7. Germline V gene data show CDR1 as KGHSH and CDR2 as LQKENI. The CDR3 sequence: CASSPSRDRAAFF. DNA of the CDR3: TGTGCCAGCTCACCGTCTCGGGACAGGGCCGCTTTCTTT.

The chain is built from TRBV9 and TRBJ1-2; 7 bases agree with TRBD1. The length of the CDR3 is 16 residues. The trim removed 3 bases at V and 0 bases at J, leaving 8 bases unmatched. Germline CDR1 SGDLS, CDR2 YYNGEE. The CDR3 reads CASSGQDRVANYGYTF. CDR3 coding DNA: TGTGCCAGCAGCGGACAAGACAGGGTTGCTAACTATGGCTACACCTTC.

The rearrangement links TRBV7-2 to TRBJ1-5, with D possibly matching TRBD1 (6 bases). Trimming shortened V by 1 base and J by 1 base, and 8 bases separated the two germline ends. Germline V lookup: CDR1 SGHTA, CDR2 FQGNSA. The CDR3 spans 15 residues. The CDR3 here is CASSLGDNSNQPQHF. DNA of the CDR3: TGTGCCAGCAGCTTAGGGGACAACAGCAATCAGCCCCAGCATTTT.

V is TRBV7-6 and J is TRBJ2-1; perhaps TRBD2 as D (7 bases). Germline V gene lookup returns CDR1 SGHVS and CDR2 FNYEAQ. V was clipped by 8 bases and J by 1 base, with 18 bases between them. This CDR3 has 16 amino acids. Here the CDR3 DNA reads TGTGCCAGCCGGAGTGGGGGGGCAGGGTCCTACAATGAGCAGTTCTTC. This gives the protein CASRSGGAGSYNEQFF.

The genes are TRBV6-5 and TRBJ1-5, with 7 nucleotides matching TRBD1. V was clipped by 6 bases and J by 7 bases; unmatched bases: 9. Germline loops: CDR1 MNHEY, CDR2 SVGAGI. There are 14 residues in the CDR3. The CDR3 here is CASRRGQERQPQHF. The CDR3 nucleotides read TGTGCCAGCAGGCGAGGACAGGAAAGGCAGCCCCAGCATTTT.

This clone was seen a single time. This rearrangement joins TRBV3-1 (or the pseudogene TRBV3-2) to TRBJ2-7; tentatively, D is TRBD2 (6 bases). Germline V gives CDR1 LGHDT, CDR2 YNNKEL (reference sequence). V was clipped by 4 bases and J by 2 bases, with 12 bases between them. The CDR3 consists of 14 residues. Here the CDR3 DNA reads TGTGCCAGCAGCCTCGGAGGGAATCCCTACGAGCAGTACTTC. Its translation is CASSLGGNPYEQYF.

The CDR3 here is CSVELQGSEQFF. DNA of the CDR3: TGCAGCGTTGAACTCCAGGGCAGTGAGCAGTTCTTC. V is TRBV29-1 and J is TRBJ2-1, with D tentatively TRBD1 (5 bases). CDR3 length: 12 residues. CDR1 SQVTM and CDR2 ANQGSEA come from the germline V gene. The V gene lost 2 bases and the J gene lost 9 bases, with 11 bases spanning the gap.

The chain links TRBV25-1 to TRBJ2-5, with 10 nucleotides matching TRBD1. This CDR3 contains 15 residues. The germline gives CDR1 MGHDK, CDR2 SYGVNS. V shed 6 bases, J shed 5 bases, and the junction held 9 bases outside the gene matches. Here the CDR3 DNA reads TGTGCCAGCAGCCTCGGGACAGGGGAGCGGGAGACCCAGTACTTC. It specifies CASSLGTGERETQYF.

This sequence joins TRBV7-9 and TRBJ2-3; D gene uncertain. The V end lost 1 base, the J end lost 1 base, and 9 bases lay between the germline ends. CDR3 length: 15 amino acids. The V gene's germline CDR1 is SEHNR and CDR2 FQNEAQ (reference sequence). This CDR3 reads CASSLGVGGTDTQYF. The CDR3 region has the DNA TGTGCCAGCAGCTTAGGGGTGGGCGGCACAGATACGCAGTATTTT.

The chain has TRBV6-2 or TRBV6-3 and TRBJ2-7; 7 positions match TRBD2. The germline CDR1 and CDR2 sequences are MNHEY and SVGEGT. Unmatched junction bases numbered 1, after V lost 2 bases and J lost 0 bases. The CDR3 spans 14 residues. The CDR3 is CASSYERGSYEQYF. CDR3 in DNA: TGTGCCAGCAGTTACGAGCGGGGCTCCTACGAGCAGTACTTC.

The rearrangement links TRBV2 to TRBJ1-2; the D gene is possibly TRBD1 (5 bases). Trimming removed 3 bases at V and 6 bases at J, with 11 bases between. CDR1 and CDR2 from the germline V gene are SNHLY and FYNNEI. The CDR3 length is 13 residues. The CDR3 sequence: CASSELQGNGYTF. The CDR3 DNA reads as TGTGCCAGCAGTGAGCTGCAGGGTAATGGCTACACCTTC.

The chain combines TRBV11-2 with TRBJ1-1, with no clear D. Trimming cost V 4 bases and J 1 base, with 10 bases left between them. Germline loops: CDR1 SGHAT, CDR2 FQNNGV. The CDR3 extends over 14 amino acids. This chain's CDR3 is CASSSYRGNTEAFF. The DNA of the CDR3 is TGTGCCAGCAGCTCGTACCGGGGGAACACTGAAGCTTTCTTT.

The genes are TRBV5-1 and TRBJ2-1; 8 bases are a match to TRBD2. The V segment lost 5 bases and the J segment 0 bases; nucleotides outside the gene matches: 1. This CDR3 spans 14 amino acids. Germline V gene lookup returns CDR1 SGHRS and CDR2 YFSETQ. This CDR3 reads CASRGTSSYNEQFF. CDR3 DNA sequence: TGCGCCAGCAGAGGGACTAGCTCCTACAATGAGCAGTTCTTC.